Detailed here is one TCR beta chain. The antigen remains undetermined. These data come from a study of T cells in tuberculosis. Turning to the study itself: This South African cohort compared adolescents with or without latent tuberculosis against adults with active tuberculosis.

Overall study results and limits: A GMM-specific repertoire classifier reached roughly 90% accuracy, AUROC approximately 0.9.

Measured with immunoSEQ multiplex PCR; TCRdb has only the in-frame clones, and not every one. This table has about 43,000 clones, roughly 96% appearing once. V lost 3 bases and J 2 bases, leaving 11 bases between the germline ends. Germline lookup yields CDR1 KGHSH and CDR2 LQKENI. The CDR3 sequence is 15 residues long. The material sequenced was PBMCs. This clonotype was obtained from a donor between 5 and 29 years old with latent tuberculosis or without tuberculosis infection. The chain uses TRBV18 and TRBJ1-3, with D tentatively TRBD1 (6 bases). CDR3 in DNA: TGTGCCAGCTCACCGCAAAGGGGGACTGGAAACACCATATATTTT. It codes for CASSPQRGTGNTIYF.